The clone carrying this T cell receptor (beta chain) is termed medium-sized. Its matching antigen is unknown. The template was genomic DNA from peripheral blood, not RNA. The data originate from a study of T cell repertoires in aging, cancer and after chemotherapy. Study at large: Donor ages fell into six groups from 30 or younger up to 70 or older. Glioblastoma patients receiving temozolomide-based therapy gave paired samples before and after chemotherapy.

Study outcomes and limitations: In cancer patients, declining TCR diversity with age involved lost richness and lost evenness. Rebound thymic output was suggested by rising median generation probability during chemotherapy in each cancer cohort.

The CDR3 sequence is 14 residues long. Germline V gene sequence: CDR1 MNHEY, CDR2 SVGAGI. V trimming: 5 bases; J trimming: 9 bases; junction bases outside the gene matches: 7. Rearranged V-D-J TRB sequences were amplified with a mixed TRB-A/B primer pool. A single record per CDR3 protein comes from TCRdb applying MiXCR to the multiplex PCR reads. The sample has some 1,500 distinct CDR3 sequences; around 25% are singletons. The chain recombines TRBV6-5 with TRBJ1-6, with TRBD1 matching over 7 bases. Sequencing was done on a sample of blood. The TCR comes from a human donor with a solid tumor. The CDR3 nucleotides read TGTGCCAGCAGTAGACAGGGAAAGAGTTCACCCCTCCACTTT. Translated: CASSRQGKSSPLHF.